Listed below are T cell receptor beta chains from one sample, sequenced in a study of cytomegalovirus exposure and HLA in healthy donors. Sequencing was performed with immunoSEQ multiplex PCR; in TCRdb, only in-frame clones are kept and a portion is missing. In the table there are around 53,000 clones, roughly 85% of which are singletons. Input material: PBMCs. These receptors all come from a man aged 25 to 40 in good health and CMV-seronegative. Each CDR3 is given with its conserved first and last residue. Each record gives: V gene, J gene, CDR3 protein.

>TRBV18|TRBJ1-1
CASSLQENTEAFF
>TRBV7-2|TRBJ2-1
CASGGSSYNEQFF
>TRBV6-6|TRBJ1-5
CASSYTGNSNQPQHF
>TRBV18|TRBJ1-1
CASSALQGEGEAFF
>TRBV27|TRBJ1-6
CASSLRGSLNSPLHF
>TRBV5-1|TRBJ2-3
CASSSSSGRIIKDTQYF
>TRBV9|TRBJ2-1
CASSAQMGHYNEQFF
>TRBV11-2|TRBJ2-7
CASSHPTRPYEQYF
>TRBV4-1|TRBJ2-1
CASSQEFTFRYLAGAKYNEQFF
>TRBV5-5|TRBJ1-6
CASSLAGDGNNSPLHF
>TRBV11-3|TRBJ2-7
CASSLEGGLSYEQYF
>TRBV7-2|TRBJ1-1
CASSAGGGGTEAFF
>TRBV4-3|TRBJ2-1
CASSRILAGGSYNEQFF
>TRBV5-1|TRBJ1-1
CASSPRTGGRSTEAFF
>TRBV6-6|TRBJ2-3
CASSYLGQGTDTQYF
>TRBV30|TRBJ2-2
CAWSTRGGELFF